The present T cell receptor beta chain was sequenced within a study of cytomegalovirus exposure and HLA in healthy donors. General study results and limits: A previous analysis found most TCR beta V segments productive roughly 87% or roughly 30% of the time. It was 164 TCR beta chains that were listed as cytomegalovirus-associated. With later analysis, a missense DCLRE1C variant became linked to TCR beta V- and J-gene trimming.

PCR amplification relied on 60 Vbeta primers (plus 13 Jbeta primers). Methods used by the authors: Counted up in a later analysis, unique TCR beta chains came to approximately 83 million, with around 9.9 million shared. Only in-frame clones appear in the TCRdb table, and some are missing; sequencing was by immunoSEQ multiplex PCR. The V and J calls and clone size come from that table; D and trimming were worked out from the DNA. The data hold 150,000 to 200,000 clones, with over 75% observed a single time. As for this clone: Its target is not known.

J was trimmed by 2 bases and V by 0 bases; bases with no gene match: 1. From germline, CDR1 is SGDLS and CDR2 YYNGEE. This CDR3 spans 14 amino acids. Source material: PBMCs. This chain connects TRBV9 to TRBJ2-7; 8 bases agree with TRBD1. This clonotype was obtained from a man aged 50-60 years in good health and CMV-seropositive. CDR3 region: CASSVEQGAYEQYF. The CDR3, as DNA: TGTGCCAGCAGCGTAGAACAGGGGGCCTACGAGCAGTACTTC. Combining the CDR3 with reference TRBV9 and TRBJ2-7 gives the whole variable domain DSGVTQTPKHLITATGQRVTLRCSPRSGDLSVYWYQQSLDQGLQFLIQYYNGEERAKGNILERFSAQQFPDLHSELNLSSLELGDSALYFCASSVEQGAYEQYFGPGTRLTVT.